These 19 T cell receptor beta chains were all obtained from the same sample, sequenced in a study of blood T cell repertoires in COVID-19. Profiling relied on immunoSEQ multiplex PCR, and the TCRdb table lists in-frame clones only, not all of them. The sample includes around 340,000 clones, 85% to 90% of them seen just once. Sequencing input: PBMCs or T cells enriched from blood (not recorded which). The receptors originated from a woman younger than 45 who had been exposed to COVID-19.

This chain connects TRBV4-2 to TRBJ2-1; 9 bases line up with TRBD1. Germline trimming cut 0 bases from V and 6 bases from J; bases unmatched to any gene: 12. Germline V gives CDR1 LGHNA, CDR2 YNFKEQ. The CDR3 sequence is 18 residues long. CDR3 sequence (DNA): TGTGCCAGCAGCCAAGAAGTTCGACAGGGGGAAAGGGGCAATGAGCAGTTCTTC. Protein product: CASSQEVRQGERGNEQFF.

The chain carries TRBV29-1 and TRBJ2-5; TRBD1 might be the D (5 bases). Germline CDR1 reads SQVTM; CDR2 reads ANQGSEA. Trimming left V 2 bases short and J 0 bases short, with 7 bases between. The CDR3 has 13 amino acids. The CDR3 DNA sequence: TGCAGCGTTGAAAGACAGAACCAAGAGACCCAGTACTTC. Protein: CSVERQNQETQYF. Complete variable domain (other parts from reference TRBV29-1 and TRBJ2-5): SAVISQKPSRDICQRGTSLTIQCQVDSQVTMMFWYRQQPGQSLTLIATANQGSEATYESGFVIDKFPISRPNLTFSTLTVSNMSPEDSSIYLCSVERQNQETQYFGPGTRLLVL.

V is TRBV6-1 and J is TRBJ1-2; D gene ambiguous. This CDR3 comprises 14 residues. The V gene lost 3 bases and the J gene lost 3 bases, with 11 bases spanning the gap. In germline, CDR1 is MNHNS, CDR2 SASEGT. CDR3 amino acids: CASSEQWRDYGYTF. The CDR3 coding sequence is TGTGCCAGCAGTGAGCAGTGGAGAGACTATGGCTACACCTTC.

This clone appeared a single time. The chain has TRBV5-4 and TRBJ1-2; 7 bases align to TRBD1. The germline V gene has CDR1 SGHNT and CDR2 YYREEE (reference sequence). V dropped 4 bases and J dropped 8; count of bases not matched to a gene: 17. This CDR3 is 16 amino acids long. CDR3 nucleotides: TGTGCCAGCAGCCTGGGAGGAGGGGGCGAAGTAAAGGGCTACACCTTC. This sequence encodes CASSLGGGGEVKGYTF.

The rearrangement uses TRBV28 and TRBJ2-3, with 11 nucleotides matching TRBD1. Germline V CDR1 and CDR2: MDHEN, SYDVKM. This CDR3 contains 14 residues. V lost 10 bases, J lost 2 bases, and 5 bases stayed unmatched. This CDR3 reads CATEGQGATDTQYF. For the CDR3, the DNA is TGTGCCACCGAAGGACAGGGGGCCACAGATACGCAGTATTTT.

This chain uses TRBV9 with TRBJ1-3; a weak D match, TRBD1 (5 bases). Trimming removed 4 bases at V and 2 bases at J, with 13 bases between. CDR1 and CDR2 from the germline V gene are SGDLS and YYNGEE. The CDR3 contains 15 residues. The CDR3 loop reads CASSQQAITGNTIYF. Written as DNA, the CDR3 is TGTGCCAGCAGCCAACAGGCGATAACTGGAAACACCATATATTTT.

This clone was seen more than once but under ten times. The chain links TRBV13 to TRBJ2-7; D perhaps matches TRBD2 (6 bases). The CDR3 covers 13 residues. The germline gives CDR1 PRHDT, CDR2 FYEKMQ (reference sequence). Trimming pared 7 bases from V and 4 bases from J, leaving 14 bases between. CDR3 DNA: TGTGCCAGCAACCCACGGGAGCGGTACGAGCAGTACTTC. Its protein is CASNPRERYEQYF.

Only one count was recorded for this clone. The chain uses TRBV28 and TRBJ2-7; D not resolved. CDR3 size: 15 residues. V was shortened by 5 bases and J by 2 bases, with 16 bases between the two germline ends. In germline, CDR1 is MDHEN, CDR2 SYDVKM. In DNA form, the CDR3 reads TGTGCCAGCAGTCCCGCCTTGACACAAGCCTACGAGCAGTACTTC. Residues: CASSPALTQAYEQYF.

The chain links TRBV5-1 to TRBJ2-1; D may be TRBD2 (6 bases). The V end was cut by 0 bases, the J end by 10 bases, with 8 bases between. The CDR3 totals 12 residues. CDR1 is SGHRS, CDR2 YFSETQ, per germline. The CDR3 region is CASSLALAEQFF. As DNA, the CDR3 is TGCGCCAGCAGCTTGGCGCTAGCGGAGCAGTTCTTC. Using reference TRBV5-1 and TRBJ2-1 for the parts outside the CDR3, the full variable domain is KAGVTQTPRYLIKTRGQQVTLSCSPISGHRSVSWYQQTPGQGLQFLFEYFSETQRNKGNFPGRFSGRQFSNSRSEMNVSTLELGDSALYLCASSLALAEQFFGPGTRLTVL.

The chain recombines TRBV19 with TRBJ1-4; TRBD1 agrees at 9 bases. This CDR3 has 16 amino acids. Looked up from germline, CDR1 is LNHDA and CDR2 is SQIVND (reference sequence). V trimming: 3 bases; J trimming: 2 bases; junction bases outside the gene matches: 4. CDR3 sequence (DNA): TGTGCCAGTAGTATCGGACAGGGGCGGACTAATGAAAAACTGTTTTTT. This sequence encodes CASSIGQGRTNEKLFF.

This clone was recorded a few times. The rearrangement links TRBV25-1 to TRBJ1-5; D unresolved. CDR1 and CDR2 (germline): MGHDK, SYGVNS. The ends were cut back, 8 bases at V and 0 bases at J, with 11 bases in the middle. The CDR3 runs to 14 residues. Written as DNA, the CDR3 is TGTGCCAGCCAAGACATAGATAGCAATCAGCCCCAGCATTTT. Translated: CASQDIDSNQPQHF.

V usage is TRBV10-3 and J usage is TRBJ1-1, with D possibly being TRBD1 (6 bases). Germline V gives CDR1 ENHRY, CDR2 SYGVKD. CDR3 size: 11 residues. With 10 bases removed from V and 2 bases from J, the gap between germline ends came to 8 bases. For the CDR3, the DNA is TGTGCCACACAGGGCAACACTGAAGCTTTCTTT. Residues: CATQGNTEAFF.

This sequence joins TRBV7-6 and TRBJ1-4, with D possibly being TRBD1 (5 bases). The CDR3 is made up of 17 amino acids. Germline CDR1 and CDR2: SGHVS and FNYEAQ. V lost 0 bases and J lost 5, with 16 bases in between. The CDR3 protein is CASSLAIRRGQNEKLFF. CDR3 nucleotides: TGTGCCAGCAGCTTAGCGATAAGAAGGGGTCAAAATGAAAAACTGTTTTTT.

This chain connects TRBV28 to TRBJ1-2; maybe TRBD1 (6 bases). CDR1 is MDHEN and CDR2 is SYDVKM in the germline V gene. Trimming took 6 bases from V and 3 from J, leaving 20 bases between them. CDR3 size: 16 residues. In DNA form, the CDR3 reads TGTGCCAGCAGGGGAGGGGGGGAACAGGGTGACTATGGCTACACCTTC. This translates into CASRGGGEQGDYGYTF.

The chain employs TRBV6-1 and TRBJ2-1; the match to TRBD2 covers 8 bases. Trimming took 3 bases from V and 0 from J; bases not matched to a gene: 1. This CDR3 is built from 15 residues. Germline V lookup: CDR1 MNHNS, CDR2 SASEGT. CDR3 sequence (DNA): TGTGCCAGCAGTGAGCGGGGGGACTCCTACAATGAGCAGTTCTTC. Amino acids: CASSERGDSYNEQFF.

The chain recombines TRBV7-9 with TRBJ2-2, with 9 bases aligning to TRBD2. Trimming cost V 8 bases and J 6 bases; bases outside gene matches: 7. This CDR3 has 14 residues. CDR1 is SEHNR and CDR2 is FQNEAQ in the germline V gene (reference sequence). CDR3 DNA sequence: TGTGCCAGCCTGAAGCTAGCGGGACCCGGGGAGCTGTTTTTT. Residues: CASLKLAGPGELFF.

This rearrangement joins TRBV11-2 to TRBJ2-1; possibly TRBD1 for D (5 bases). Germline V gives CDR1 SGHAT, CDR2 FQNNGV. V was trimmed by 1 base and J by 4 bases, leaving 8 bases between them. The CDR3 sequence is 14 residues long. CDR3: CASSLGTLYNEQFF. The CDR3 nucleotides are TGTGCCAGCAGCTTAGGGACACTTTACAATGAGCAGTTCTTC.

CDR3 protein: CASSSLGGGGQETQYF. The CDR3, as DNA: TGTGCCAGCAGTTCTTTGGGGGGCGGGGGACAAGAGACCCAGTACTTC. The chain is built from TRBV27 and TRBJ2-5, with D perhaps TRBD2 (7 bases). The ends were cut back, 4 bases at V and 2 bases at J, with 17 bases in the middle. The length of the CDR3 is 16 residues. The germline V gene has CDR1 MNHEY and CDR2 SMNVEV (reference sequence).

V usage is TRBV2 and J usage is TRBJ1-5; TRBD1 matches 10 bases. Per the germline V gene, CDR1 is SNHLY and CDR2 is FYNNEI. The CDR3 spans 19 residues. J gave up 2 bases and V 6 bases, and 16 bases lay outside the gene matches. The CDR3 DNA follows: TGTGCCAGCAGCGCCACCCCCGGGACAGGGGTCGGGGGCAATCAGCCCCAGCATTTT. Protein sequence: CASSATPGTGVGGNQPQHF. Filled out from reference TRBV2 and TRBJ1-5, the complete variable domain reads EPEVTQTPSHQVTQMGQEVILRCVPISNHLYFYWYRQILGQKVEFLVSFYNNEISEKSEIFDDQFSVERPDGSNFTLKIRSTKLEDSAMYFCASSATPGTGVGGNQPQHFGDGTRLSIL.